A single sample gave rise to the 25 T cell receptor beta chains below, sequenced in a study of cytomegalovirus exposure and HLA in healthy donors. Primers: 60 Vbeta forward and 13 Jbeta reverse. Assay: immunoSEQ multiplex PCR; the TCRdb copy retains only in-frame clones and omits some. Of 170,000 or so clones listed, 84% were seen once; the top ten hold 0.38%. What was sequenced was PBMCs. All receptors come from a boy aged 2 to 10 in good health and CMV-seronegative.

The chain is built from TRBV6-5 and TRBJ2-5; 9 bases agree with TRBD2. The CDR3 totals 14 residues. CDR1 is MNHEY and CDR2 is SVGAGI in the germline V gene. V was clipped by 2 bases and J by 2 bases; unmatched bases: 0. In DNA, the CDR3 is TGTGCCAGCAGTTACACTAGCGGGCAAGAGACCCAGTACTTC. Its protein is CASSYTSGQETQYF.

V is TRBV5-1 and J is TRBJ2-5; 8 nucleotides align to TRBD1. The CDR3 consists of 14 residues. V lost 0 bases, J lost 5 bases, and 3 bases stayed unmatched. Germline loops: CDR1 SGHRS, CDR2 YFSETQ. Here the CDR3 reads CASSLGTGRETQYF. The CDR3, as DNA: TGCGCCAGCAGCTTGGGGACAGGGCGGGAGACCCAGTACTTC. Variable domain in full (rest from reference TRBV5-1 and TRBJ2-5): KAGVTQTPRYLIKTRGQQVTLSCSPISGHRSVSWYQQTPGQGLQFLFEYFSETQRNKGNFPGRFSGRQFSNSRSEMNVSTLELGDSALYLCASSLGTGRETQYFGPGTRLLVL.

This chain uses TRBV2 with TRBJ2-1; 14 nucleotides line up with TRBD2. V trimming: 6 bases; J trimming: 12 bases; junction bases outside the gene matches: 13. CDR1 and CDR2 (germline): SNHLY, FYNNEI. The CDR3 spans 16 residues. The CDR3 region is CASRGRRLAGGPMQFF. The CDR3 nucleotides read TGTGCCAGCAGGGGACGTAGACTAGCGGGAGGGCCCATGCAGTTCTTC. The full variable domain, with the rest looked up from reference TRBV2 and TRBJ2-1, is EPEVTQTPSHQVTQMGQEVILRCVPISNHLYFYWYRQILGQKVEFLVSFYNNEISEKSEIFDDQFSVERPDGSNFTLKIRSTKLEDSAMYFCASRGRRLAGGPMQFFGPGTRLTVL.

This chain links TRBV28 with TRBJ2-7; TRBD1 matches at 11 bases. The CDR3 is 15 amino acids. Trimming took 8 bases from V and 3 from J; bases not matched to a gene: 9. In germline, CDR1 is MDHEN, CDR2 SYDVKM. CDR3 in amino acids: CASGLRDRGSYEQYF. The CDR3 DNA reads TGTGCCAGCGGACTTCGGGACAGGGGGAGCTACGAGCAGTACTTC.

The chain couples TRBV7-8 to TRBJ1-2, with 8 bases aligning to TRBD1. V lost 5 bases, J lost 0 bases, and 5 bases stayed unmatched. There are 15 residues in the CDR3. CDR1 is SGHVS and CDR2 is FQNEAQ in the germline V gene. DNA for the CDR3: TGTGCCAGCAGCCCCCGACAGGGGCCTAACTATGGCTACACCTTC. Its protein product is CASSPRQGPNYGYTF.

About this clone: The junction departs from germline at one end; a sequencing error may be responsible. The J gene is TRBJ2-7, the V gene TRBV6-1; TRBD2 aligns across 10 bases. Germline V gives CDR1 MNHNS, CDR2 SASEGT. The CDR3 has 15 amino acids. In nucleotides, the CDR3 is TGTGCCAGCAGTGAAAGGGCTAGCGGGAGTTACGGGCAGTACTTC. Translation: CASSERASGSYGQYF.

The chain links TRBV19 to TRBJ1-3; D is perhaps TRBD1 (5 bases). In germline, CDR1 is LNHDA, CDR2 SQIVND (reference sequence). This CDR3 has 16 amino acids. The V end lost 4 bases, the J end lost 0 bases, and 13 bases lay between the germline ends. In DNA, the CDR3 is TGTGCCAGTAGTAAATTGCGGCAGGGCTCTGGAAACACCATATATTTT. Translated: CASSKLRQGSGNTIYF.

The rearrangement joins TRBV6-1 to TRBJ2-3; possibly TRBD1 for D (6 bases). Germline values: CDR1 MNHNS, CDR2 SASEGT. The CDR3 is 14 residues long. V lost 6 bases to trimming and J lost 2 bases, with 12 bases between them. CDR3 DNA: TGTGCCAGCAGCGGACAGAGCCTCACAGATACGCAGTATTTT. It codes for CASSGQSLTDTQYF.

The genes are TRBV4-2 and TRBJ2-1, with D tentatively TRBD2 (6 bases). The V and J ends lost 0 bases and 6 bases respectively, with 18 bases between them. From germline, CDR1 is LGHNA and CDR2 YNFKEQ. The CDR3 is made up of 17 amino acids. The CDR3 nucleotides read TGTGCCAGCAGCCAAGATCCCAGGGCGGGAATGCCCAATGAGCAGTTCTTC. Translation: CASSQDPRAGMPNEQFF.

The chain has TRBV28 and TRBJ1-5; tentatively, D is TRBD1 (5 bases). This CDR3 has 16 amino acids. Per germline, CDR1 MDHEN and CDR2 SYDVKM. With 3 bases removed from V and 3 bases from J, the gap between germline ends came to 15 bases. CDR3 DNA sequence: TGTGCCAGCAGTTTCCGATTTTCAGGGCTCAATCAGCCCCAGCATTTT. It translates to CASSFRFSGLNQPQHF.

In DNA form, the CDR3 reads TGTGCCAGCAGCCGACCTATTTTAGAGCGGGAGTCTTACTACAATGAGCAGTTCTTC. Translation gives CASSRPILERESYYNEQFF. The J gene is TRBJ2-1, the V gene TRBV7-3; TRBD2 aligns across 8 bases. The V segment lost 5 bases and the J segment 3 bases; nucleotides outside the gene matches: 18. Germline CDR1 reads SGHTA; CDR2 reads FQGTGA. The CDR3 sequence is 19 residues long.

The chain carries TRBV4-1 and TRBJ2-1; a possible D gene is TRBD2 (5 bases). V was clipped by 1 base and J by 1 base, with 17 bases between them. The CDR3 is 18 amino acids. Germline CDR1 MGHRA, CDR2 YSYEKL. This CDR3 is CASSQVITRWGSYNEQFF. As DNA, the CDR3 is TGCGCCAGCAGCCAAGTTATTACTAGATGGGGTTCCTACAATGAGCAGTTCTTC.

This clone has a single count. The chain uses TRBV27 and TRBJ2-2, with 15 bases identical to TRBD2. This CDR3 is 19 amino acids long. Germline CDR1 is MNHEY and CDR2 is SMNVEV (reference sequence). Trimming removed 3 bases from V and 5 bases from J; junction bases left unmatched: 10. CDR3 bases: TGTGCCAGCAGTTTGCTTTGGACTAGCGGGAGGGCCAGGACCGGGGAGCTGTTTTTT. It encodes CASSLLWTSGRARTGELFF.

The chain uses TRBV2 and TRBJ1-5; possible D gene TRBD1, 6 bases. Germline V gene sequence: CDR1 SNHLY, CDR2 FYNNEI. V was shortened by 8 bases and J by 5 bases, with 13 bases between the two germline ends. The CDR3 totals 13 residues. The CDR3 region is CASGGGRDQPQHF. The DNA of the CDR3 is TGTGCCAGCGGGGGGGGGCGCGATCAGCCCCAGCATTTT.

The rearrangement joins TRBV14 to TRBJ2-1; D perhaps matches TRBD2 (6 bases). Trimming removed 2 bases from V and 7 bases from J, with 21 bases in between. Germline-derived CDR1 and CDR2 are SGHDN and FVKESK. The CDR3 loop spans 17 amino acids. The CDR3 coding sequence is TGTGCCAGCAGCCAACCCCAGACTAGTTTGGGTTGGAATGAGCAGTTCTTC. Its translation is CASSQPQTSLGWNEQFF.

The chain is built from TRBV7-9 and TRBJ2-3, with TRBD1 matching 9 bases. The ends lost 5 bases at V and 4 bases at J; junction bases unmatched: 7. Germline V gene sequence: CDR1 SEHNR, CDR2 FQNEAQ (reference sequence). This CDR3 contains 15 residues. This chain's CDR3 is CASSPGTGSSDTQYF. The CDR3 coding sequence is TGTGCCAGCAGCCCCGGGACAGGGAGTTCAGATACGCAGTATTTT.

This chain uses TRBV21-1 with TRBJ1-1; TRBD1 was called by the table and not checked on the DNA. TRBV21-1 is a recognized pseudogene. The CDR3 covers 17 residues. The CDR3 sequence is CASSKDGTGGMGTEAFF. DNA for the CDR3: TGTGCCAGCAGCAAAGATGGGACAGGAGGGATGGGAACTGAAGCTTTCTTT.

The rearrangement links TRBV7-9 to TRBJ1-3; 7 bases map to TRBD1. V gave up 4 bases and J gave up 3 bases; unmatched junction bases: 3. The CDR3 covers 14 residues. Germline CDR1 and CDR2: SEHNR and FQNEAQ (reference sequence). The CDR3 DNA follows: TGTGCCAGCAGCTCACAGGGGTATGGAAACACCATATATTTT. Encoded protein: CASSSQGYGNTIYF.

The chain couples TRBV19 to TRBJ2-1, with D possibly TRBD1 on 5 matching bases. Germline V gives CDR1 LNHDA, CDR2 SQIVND (reference sequence). CDR3 length equals 11 residues. The V end was cut by 4 bases, the J end by 13 bases, with 11 bases between. The CDR3, as DNA: TGTGCCAGTAGTACTCCAGGGTCCCAGTTCTTC. Residues: CASSTPGSQFF.

A single count supports this clone. The chain is built from TRBV7-7 and TRBJ2-1; 11 bases are shared with TRBD1. The V segment lost 1 base and the J segment 8 bases; nucleotides outside the gene matches: 7. The CDR3 is made up of 16 amino acids. CDR1 SSHAT and CDR2 FNYEAQ come from the germline V gene (reference sequence). Written as DNA, the CDR3 is TGTGCCAGCAGCTTAGTGGAGGGACAGGGGGACCATGAGCAGTTCTTC. Translated: CASSLVEGQGDHEQFF.

V gene TRBV4-1 combines with J gene TRBJ1-5, with unresolved D. The CDR3 extends over 14 amino acids. Germline V lookup: CDR1 MGHRA, CDR2 YSYEKL. V gave up 0 bases and J gave up 1 base, with 4 bases separating them. The CDR3 here is CASSQDGSNQPQHF. CDR3 DNA: TGCGCCAGCAGCCAAGATGGCAGCAATCAGCCCCAGCATTTT.

The chain carries TRBV25-1 and TRBJ2-7, with 7 positions matching TRBD1. CDR3 length equals 16 residues. J gave up 4 bases and V 2 bases, and 11 bases lay outside the gene matches. Germline lookup yields CDR1 MGHDK and CDR2 SYGVNS. The CDR3 bases are TGTGCCAGCAGTGAAAGTGATAGGGGGCCAGGATACGAGCAGTACTTC. Translating it yields CASSESDRGPGYEQYF.

Concerning this clone: A read error may produce the germline difference seen at one junction end. The gene calls are TRBV5-4 and TRBJ2-7, with 7 nucleotides matching TRBD1. The CDR3 consists of 14 residues. The germline V gene encodes CDR1 SGHNT and CDR2 YYREEE (reference sequence). The CDR3 protein is CASRTEVDSGQRAF. The CDR3 nucleotides are TGTGCCAGCAGAACAGAAGTAGACTCGGGACAGAGAGCCTTC.

This chain uses TRBV7-3 with TRBJ2-1, with 12 bases fitting TRBD2. Per germline, CDR1 SGHTA and CDR2 FQGTGA. The CDR3 loop spans 15 amino acids. The J segment lost 5 bases and the V segment lost 6 bases, leaving 5 bases of the junction unmatched. Here the CDR3 reads CASRKGLAGNNEQFF. The CDR3 bases are TGTGCCAGCAGGAAAGGACTAGCGGGGAACAATGAGCAGTTCTTC.

This chain links TRBV6-5 with TRBJ2-1; possible D gene TRBD1, 5 bases. CDR3 length: 15 residues. In germline, CDR1 is MNHEY, CDR2 SVGAGI. Trimming removed 7 bases from V and 3 bases from J, with 16 bases in between. CDR3 amino acids: CASTRLGADYNEQFF. CDR3 DNA: TGTGCCAGCACCCGGCTAGGGGCTGACTACAATGAGCAGTTCTTC.